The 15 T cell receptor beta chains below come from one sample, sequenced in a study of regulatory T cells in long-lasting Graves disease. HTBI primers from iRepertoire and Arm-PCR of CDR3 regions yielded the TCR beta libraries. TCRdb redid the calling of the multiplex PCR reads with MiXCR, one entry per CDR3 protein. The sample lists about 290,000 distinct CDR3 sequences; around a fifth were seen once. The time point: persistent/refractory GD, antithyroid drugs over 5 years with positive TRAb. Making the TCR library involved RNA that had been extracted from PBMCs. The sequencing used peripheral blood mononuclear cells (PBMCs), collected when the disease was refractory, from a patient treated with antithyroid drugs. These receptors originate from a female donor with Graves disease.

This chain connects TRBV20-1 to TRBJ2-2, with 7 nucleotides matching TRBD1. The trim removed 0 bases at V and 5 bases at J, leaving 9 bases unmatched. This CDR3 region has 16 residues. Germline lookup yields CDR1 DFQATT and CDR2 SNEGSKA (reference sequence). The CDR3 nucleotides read TGCAGTGCTAGAGACGCAGGGGGAGTTGTAACCGGGGAGCTGTTTTTT. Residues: CSARDAGGVVTGELFF.

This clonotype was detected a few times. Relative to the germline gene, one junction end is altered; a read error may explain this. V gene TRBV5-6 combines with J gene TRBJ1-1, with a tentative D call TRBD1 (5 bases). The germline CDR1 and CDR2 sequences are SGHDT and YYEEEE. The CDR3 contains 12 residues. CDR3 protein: CASSLGVGEALF. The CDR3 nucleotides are TGTGCCAGCAGCTTGGGGGTAGGGGAAGCTCTCTTT.

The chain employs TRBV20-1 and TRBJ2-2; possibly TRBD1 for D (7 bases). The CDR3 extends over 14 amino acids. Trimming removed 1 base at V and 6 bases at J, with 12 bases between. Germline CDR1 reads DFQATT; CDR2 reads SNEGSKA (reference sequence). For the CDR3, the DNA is TGCAGTGCTAGAGTGCAGGGGGAGGCCGGGGAGCTGTTTTTT. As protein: CSARVQGEAGELFF.

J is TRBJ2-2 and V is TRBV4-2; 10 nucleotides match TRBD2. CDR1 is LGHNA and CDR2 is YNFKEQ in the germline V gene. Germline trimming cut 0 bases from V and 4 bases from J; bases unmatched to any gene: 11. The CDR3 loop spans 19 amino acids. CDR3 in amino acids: CASSQDLVAGGHSTGELFF. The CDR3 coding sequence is TGTGCCAGCAGCCAAGATTTGGTAGCGGGAGGTCATAGCACCGGGGAGCTGTTTTTT.

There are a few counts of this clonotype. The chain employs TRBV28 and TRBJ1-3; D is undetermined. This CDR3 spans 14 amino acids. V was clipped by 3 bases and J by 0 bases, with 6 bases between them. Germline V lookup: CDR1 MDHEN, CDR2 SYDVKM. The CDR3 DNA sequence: TGTGCCAGCAGTTTTAGCTTCTCTGGAAACACCATATATTTT. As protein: CASSFSFSGNTIYF.

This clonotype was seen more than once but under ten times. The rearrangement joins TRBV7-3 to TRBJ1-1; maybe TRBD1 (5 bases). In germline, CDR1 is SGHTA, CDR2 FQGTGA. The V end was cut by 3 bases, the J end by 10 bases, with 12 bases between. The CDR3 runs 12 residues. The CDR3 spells CASSLGPNGAFF. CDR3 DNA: TGTGCCAGCAGCTTGGGACCAAACGGAGCTTTCTTT.

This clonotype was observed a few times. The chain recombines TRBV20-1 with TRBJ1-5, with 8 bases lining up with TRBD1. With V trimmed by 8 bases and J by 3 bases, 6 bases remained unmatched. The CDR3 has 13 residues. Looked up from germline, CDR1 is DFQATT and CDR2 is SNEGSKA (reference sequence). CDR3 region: CSTRGQANQPQHF. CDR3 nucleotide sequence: TGCAGTACAAGGGGACAGGCCAATCAGCCCCAGCATTTT.

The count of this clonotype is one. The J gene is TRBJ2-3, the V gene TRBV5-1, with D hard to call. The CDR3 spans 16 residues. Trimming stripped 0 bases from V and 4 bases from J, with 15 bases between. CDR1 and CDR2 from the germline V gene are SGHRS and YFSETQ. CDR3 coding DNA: TGCGCCAGCAGCTTGGTCTTAGACACCTTTGCAGATACGCAGTATTTT. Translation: CASSLVLDTFADTQYF. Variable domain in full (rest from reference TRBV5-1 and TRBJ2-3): KAGVTQTPRYLIKTRGQQVTLSCSPISGHRSVSWYQQTPGQGLQFLFEYFSETQRNKGNFPGRFSGRQFSNSRSEMNVSTLELGDSALYLCASSLVLDTFADTQYFGPGTRLTVL.

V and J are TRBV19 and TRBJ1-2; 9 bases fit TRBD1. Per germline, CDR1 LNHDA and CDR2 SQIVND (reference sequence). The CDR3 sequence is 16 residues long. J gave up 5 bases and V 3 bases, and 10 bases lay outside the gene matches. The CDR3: CASSMFRDRELYGYTF. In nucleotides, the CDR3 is TGTGCCAGTAGTATGTTCCGGGACAGGGAACTATATGGCTACACCTTC.

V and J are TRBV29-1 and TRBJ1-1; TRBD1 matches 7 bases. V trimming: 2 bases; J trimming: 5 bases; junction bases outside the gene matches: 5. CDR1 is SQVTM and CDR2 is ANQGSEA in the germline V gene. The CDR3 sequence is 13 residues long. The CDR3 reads CSVETGVGTEAFF. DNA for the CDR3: TGCAGCGTTGAAACAGGGGTGGGGACTGAAGCTTTCTTT.

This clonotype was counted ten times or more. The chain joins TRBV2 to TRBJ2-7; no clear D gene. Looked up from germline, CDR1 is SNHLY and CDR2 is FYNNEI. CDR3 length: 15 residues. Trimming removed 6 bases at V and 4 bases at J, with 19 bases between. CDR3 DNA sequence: TGTGCCAGCAGCGAACACAACCTGCAAGGGTACGAGCAGTACTTC. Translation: CASSEHNLQGYEQYF.

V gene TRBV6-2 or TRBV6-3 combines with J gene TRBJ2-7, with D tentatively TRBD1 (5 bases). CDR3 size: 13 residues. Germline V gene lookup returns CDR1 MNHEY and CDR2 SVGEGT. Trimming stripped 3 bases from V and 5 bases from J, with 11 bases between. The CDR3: CASSYAGLDEQYF. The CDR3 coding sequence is TGTGCCAGCAGTTATGCAGGGTTGGACGAGCAGTACTTC.

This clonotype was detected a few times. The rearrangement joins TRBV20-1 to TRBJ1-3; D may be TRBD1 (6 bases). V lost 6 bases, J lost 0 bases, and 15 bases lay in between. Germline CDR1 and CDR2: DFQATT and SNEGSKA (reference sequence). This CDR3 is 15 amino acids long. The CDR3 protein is CSALPDRRSGNTIYF. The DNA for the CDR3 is TGCAGTGCCCTACCAGACAGGCGCTCTGGAAACACCATATATTTT.

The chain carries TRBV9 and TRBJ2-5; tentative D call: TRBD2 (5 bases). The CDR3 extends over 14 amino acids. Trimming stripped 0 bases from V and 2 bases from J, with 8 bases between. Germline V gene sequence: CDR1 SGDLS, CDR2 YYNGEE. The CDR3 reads CASSVASSQETQYF. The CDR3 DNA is TGTGCCAGCAGCGTAGCTAGCTCTCAAGAGACCCAGTACTTC.

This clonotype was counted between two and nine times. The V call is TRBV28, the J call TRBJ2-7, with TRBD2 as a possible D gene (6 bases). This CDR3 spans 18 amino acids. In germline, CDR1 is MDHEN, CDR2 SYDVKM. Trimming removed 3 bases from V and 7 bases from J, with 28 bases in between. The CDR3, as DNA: TGTGCCAGCAGTTTGTCTGCCAGCGGCGTGACTAGACCTTATGAGCAGTACTTC. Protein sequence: CASSLSASGVTRPYEQYF.